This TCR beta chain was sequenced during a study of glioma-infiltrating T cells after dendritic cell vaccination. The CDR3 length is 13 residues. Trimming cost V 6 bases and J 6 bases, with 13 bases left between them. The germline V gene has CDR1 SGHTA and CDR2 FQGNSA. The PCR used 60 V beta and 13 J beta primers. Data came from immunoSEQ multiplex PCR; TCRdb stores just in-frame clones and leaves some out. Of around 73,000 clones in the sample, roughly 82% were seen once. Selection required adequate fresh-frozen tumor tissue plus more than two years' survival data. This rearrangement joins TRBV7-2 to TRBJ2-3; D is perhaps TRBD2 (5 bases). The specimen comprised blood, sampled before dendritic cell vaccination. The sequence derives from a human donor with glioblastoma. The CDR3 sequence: CASSFFTGDTQYF. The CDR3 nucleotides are TGTGCCAGCAGTTTCTTTACGGGGGATACGCAGTATTTT. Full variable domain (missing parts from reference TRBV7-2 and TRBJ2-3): GAGVSQSPSNKVTEKGKDVELRCDPISGHTALYWYRQSLGQGLEFLIYFQGNSAPDKSGLPSDRFSAERTGGSVSTLTIQRTQQEDSAVYLCASSFFTGDTQYFGPGTRLTVL.